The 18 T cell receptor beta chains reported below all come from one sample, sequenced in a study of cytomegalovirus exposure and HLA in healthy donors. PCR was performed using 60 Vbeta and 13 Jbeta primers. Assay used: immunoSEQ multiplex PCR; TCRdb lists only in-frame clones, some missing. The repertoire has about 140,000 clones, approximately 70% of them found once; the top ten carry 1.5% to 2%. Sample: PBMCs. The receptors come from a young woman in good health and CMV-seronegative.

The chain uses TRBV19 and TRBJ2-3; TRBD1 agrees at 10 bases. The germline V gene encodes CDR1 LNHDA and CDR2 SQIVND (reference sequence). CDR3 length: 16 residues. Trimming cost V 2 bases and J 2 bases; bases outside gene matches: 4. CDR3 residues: CASSISGTGVTDTQYF. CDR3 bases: TGTGCCAGTAGTATAAGCGGGACAGGGGTCACAGATACGCAGTATTTT.

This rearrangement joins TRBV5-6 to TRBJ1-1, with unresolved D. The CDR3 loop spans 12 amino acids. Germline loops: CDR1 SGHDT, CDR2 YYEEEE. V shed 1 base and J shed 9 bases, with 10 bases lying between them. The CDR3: CASSLNPQKAFF. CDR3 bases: TGTGCCAGCAGCTTGAATCCTCAGAAAGCTTTCTTT. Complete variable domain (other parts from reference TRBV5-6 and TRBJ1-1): DAGVTQSPTHLIKTRGQQVTLRCSPKSGHDTVSWYQQALGQGPQFIFQYYEEEERQRGNFPDRFSGHQFPNYSSELNVNALLLGDSALYLCASSLNPQKAFFGQGTRLTVV.

CDR3 in amino acids: CASSADNRGRGGYTF. The CDR3 nucleotides read TGTGCCAGCAGCGCAGACAACAGGGGAAGAGGCGGCTACACCTTC. The chain combines TRBV9 with TRBJ1-2; TRBD1 matches at 7 bases. The ends lost 3 bases at V and 8 bases at J; junction bases unmatched: 13. Germline V gene data show CDR1 as SGDLS and CDR2 as YYNGEE. This CDR3 spans 15 amino acids.

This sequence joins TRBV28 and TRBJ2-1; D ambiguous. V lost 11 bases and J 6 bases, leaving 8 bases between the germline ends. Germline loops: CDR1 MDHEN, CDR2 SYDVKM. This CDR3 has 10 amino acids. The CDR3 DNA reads TGTGCCTCACTCGGCAATGAGCAGTTCTTC. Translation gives CASLGNEQFF. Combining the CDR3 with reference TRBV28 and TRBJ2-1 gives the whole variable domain DVKVTQSSRYLVKRTGEKVFLECVQDMDHENMFWYRQDPGLGLRLIYFSYDVKMKEKGDIPEGYSVSREKKERFSLILESASTNQTSMYLCASLGNEQFFGPGTRLTVL.

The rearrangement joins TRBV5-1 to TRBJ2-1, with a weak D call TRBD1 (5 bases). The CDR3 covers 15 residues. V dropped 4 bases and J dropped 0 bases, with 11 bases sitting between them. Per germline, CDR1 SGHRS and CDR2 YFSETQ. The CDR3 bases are TGCGCCAGCAGCCATTCTGACAGCTCCTACAATGAGCAGTTCTTC. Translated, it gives CASSHSDSSYNEQFF. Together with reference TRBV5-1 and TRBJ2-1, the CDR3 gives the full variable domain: KAGVTQTPRYLIKTRGQQVTLSCSPISGHRSVSWYQQTPGQGLQFLFEYFSETQRNKGNFPGRFSGRQFSNSRSEMNVSTLELGDSALYLCASSHSDSSYNEQFFGPGTRLTVL.

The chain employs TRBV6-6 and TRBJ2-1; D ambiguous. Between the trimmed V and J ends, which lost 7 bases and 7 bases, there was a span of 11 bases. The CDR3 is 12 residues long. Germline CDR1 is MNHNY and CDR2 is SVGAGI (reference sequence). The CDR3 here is CASNILENEQFF. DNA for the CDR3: TGTGCCAGCAACATCCTAGAAAATGAGCAGTTCTTC.

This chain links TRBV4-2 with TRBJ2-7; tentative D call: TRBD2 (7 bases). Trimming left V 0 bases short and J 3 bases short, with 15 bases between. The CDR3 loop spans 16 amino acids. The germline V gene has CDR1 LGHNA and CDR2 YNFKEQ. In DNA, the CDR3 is TGTGCCAGCAGCCAAGATGGAGGGGGGGCCAACTACGAGCAGTACTTC. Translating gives CASSQDGGGANYEQYF.

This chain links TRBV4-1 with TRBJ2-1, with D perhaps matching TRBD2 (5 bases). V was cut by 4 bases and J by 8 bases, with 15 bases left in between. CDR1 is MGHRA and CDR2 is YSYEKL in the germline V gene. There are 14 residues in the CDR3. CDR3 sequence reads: CASSLGRTRDEQFF. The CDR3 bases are TGCGCCAGCAGCCTAGGACGGACGAGGGATGAGCAGTTCTTC.

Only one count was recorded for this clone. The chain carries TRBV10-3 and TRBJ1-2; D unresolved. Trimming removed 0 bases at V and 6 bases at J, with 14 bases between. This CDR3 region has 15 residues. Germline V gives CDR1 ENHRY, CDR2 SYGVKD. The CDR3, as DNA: TGTGCCATCAGTGAGTCGAGGCAGTCCGAACATGGCTACACCTTC. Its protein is CAISESRQSEHGYTF.

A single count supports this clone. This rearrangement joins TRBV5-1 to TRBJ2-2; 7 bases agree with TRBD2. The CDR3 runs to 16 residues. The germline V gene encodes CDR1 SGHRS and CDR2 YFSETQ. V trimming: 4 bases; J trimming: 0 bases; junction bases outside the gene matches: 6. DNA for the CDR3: TGCGCCAGCAGCCCCGCCCTAGCGGCGAACACCGGGGAGCTGTTTTTT. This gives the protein CASSPALAANTGELFF.

DNA for the CDR3: TGTGCCAGCAGGATCGGAGGGGACAGGGCTGGCTACACCTTC. Its translation: CASRIGGDRAGYTF. The chain couples TRBV2 to TRBJ1-2; 9 bases map to TRBD1. Per the germline V gene, CDR1 is SNHLY and CDR2 is FYNNEI. The CDR3 is 14 residues long. Germline trimming cut 6 bases from V and 7 bases from J; bases unmatched to any gene: 9.

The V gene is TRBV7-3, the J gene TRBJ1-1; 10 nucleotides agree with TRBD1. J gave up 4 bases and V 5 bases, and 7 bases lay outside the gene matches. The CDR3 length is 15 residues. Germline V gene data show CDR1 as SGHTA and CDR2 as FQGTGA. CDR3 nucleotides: TGTGCCAGCAGCGCCACCGGGACAGGGGCCACTGAAGCTTTCTTT. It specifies CASSATGTGATEAFF.

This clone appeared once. CDR3 amino acids: CASSLPGLAGPRSYNEQFF. The CDR3 DNA sequence: TGCGCCAGCAGCTTACCGGGACTAGCGGGACCCCGCTCCTACAATGAGCAGTTCTTC. This chain joins TRBV5-1 and TRBJ2-1; 13 positions agree with TRBD2. This CDR3 contains 19 residues. V lost 2 bases, J lost 0 bases, and 8 bases stayed unmatched. Germline lookup yields CDR1 SGHRS and CDR2 YFSETQ.

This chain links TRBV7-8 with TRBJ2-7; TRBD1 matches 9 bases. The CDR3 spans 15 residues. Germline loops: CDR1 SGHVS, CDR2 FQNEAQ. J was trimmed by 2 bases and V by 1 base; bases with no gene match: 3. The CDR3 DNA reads TGTGCCAGCAGCTTAGAGGGGACAGGGCCCTACGAGCAGTACTTC. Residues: CASSLEGTGPYEQYF.

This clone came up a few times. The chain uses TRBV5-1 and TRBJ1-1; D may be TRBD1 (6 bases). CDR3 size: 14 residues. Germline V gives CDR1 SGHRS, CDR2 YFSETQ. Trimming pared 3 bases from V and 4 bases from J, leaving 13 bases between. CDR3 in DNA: TGCGCCAGCAGCTACATAACAGGGACCACTGAAGCTTTCTTT. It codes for CASSYITGTTEAFF.

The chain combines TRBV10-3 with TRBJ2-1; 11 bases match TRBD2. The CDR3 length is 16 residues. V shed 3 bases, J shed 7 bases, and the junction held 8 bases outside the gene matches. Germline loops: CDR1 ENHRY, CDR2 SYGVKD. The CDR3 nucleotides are TGTGCCATCAGTGATGGTACTAGCGGGAGACTGAATGAGCAGTTCTTC. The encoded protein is CAISDGTSGRLNEQFF.

CDR3: CASSLAGESSYEQYF. The CDR3 nucleotides read TGTGCCAGCAGCCTCGCGGGGGAGAGCTCCTACGAGCAGTACTTC. V usage is TRBV14 and J usage is TRBJ2-7, with 7 bases identical to TRBD2. The CDR3 is 15 amino acids. Trimming cost V 4 bases and J 0 bases; bases outside gene matches: 6. Germline CDR1 reads SGHDN; CDR2 reads FVKESK.

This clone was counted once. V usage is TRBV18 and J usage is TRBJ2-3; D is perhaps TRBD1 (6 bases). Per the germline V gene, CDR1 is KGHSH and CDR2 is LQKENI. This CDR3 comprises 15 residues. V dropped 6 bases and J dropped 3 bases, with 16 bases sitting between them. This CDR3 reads CASSGRGQGTDTQYF. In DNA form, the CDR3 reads TGTGCCAGCTCGGGACGAGGTCAGGGGACAGATACGCAGTATTTT.